These T cell receptor beta chains were read from a single sample in a study of T cell responses to AZD1222 COVID-19 vaccine. Here immunoSEQ multiplex PCR was the method, and the copy in TCRdb shows in-frame clones only, minus some. The sample shows approximately 80,000 clones, approximately 90% of them seen only once. The input for sequencing was peripheral blood, taken on day 0 of AZD1222 vaccination. Receptor source: an adult in good health. CDR3s include the opening cysteine and the closing phenylalanine or tryptophan. Each record gives: CDR3 length, D gene, clone size, V gene, J gene, CDR3 protein, CDR3 DNA. D genes are given only for firm matches. Some rows mark clone size as missing; the rest say once, few, many or name a class of expanded clone.

length: 18; D: NA; size: NA; V: TRBV3-1/TRBV3-2; J: TRBJ1-1; CDR3: CASTKGARRGTLDTEAFF; DNA: TGTGCCAGCACCAAAGGGGCAAGGCGAGGGACACTGGACACTGAAGCTTTCTTT
length: 17; D: NA; size: NA; V: TRBV27; J: TRBJ1-1; CDR3: CASRLAGGGFVNTEAFF; DNA: TGTGCCAGCAGACTGGCCGGGGGGGGATTCGTGAACACTGAAGCTTTCTTT
length: 16; D: NA; size: NA; V: TRBV15; J: TRBJ2-3; CDR3: CATSRGGRTSYDTQYF; DNA: TGTGCCACCAGCAGAGGTGGAAGGACGTCGTATGATACGCAGTATTTT
length: 14; D: NA; size: NA; V: TRBV11-2; J: TRBJ2-5; CDR3: CASSPRGARETQYF; DNA: TGTGCCAGCAGCCCGAGGGGGGCTCGTGAGACCCAGTACTTC
length: 16; D: TRBD1; size: once; V: TRBV18; J: TRBJ2-3; CDR3: CASSLGTEHSTDTQYF; DNA: TGTGCCAGCTCACTCGGGACAGAGCATAGCACAGATACGCAGTATTTT
length: 12; D: NA; size: NA; V: TRBV3-1/TRBV3-2; J: TRBJ2-7; CDR3: CASSGTPNEQYF; DNA: TGTGCCAGCAGCGGCACTCCAAACGAGCAGTACTTC
length: 13; D: NA; size: NA; V: TRBV5-1; J: TRBJ1-2; CDR3: CASSLEQDYGYTF; DNA: TGCGCCAGCAGCTTGGAACAGGACTATGGCTACACCTTC
length: 13; D: NA; size: NA; V: TRBV11-3; J: TRBJ1-1; CDR3: CASSFERETEAFF; DNA: TGTGCCAGCAGCTTCGAACGGGAGACTGAAGCTTTCTTT
length: 15; D: NA; size: once; V: TRBV4-1; J: TRBJ2-7; CDR3: CASSQESGSSYEQYF; DNA: TGCGCCAGCAGCCAAGAATCAGGGTCGTCCTACGAGCAGTACTTC
length: 13; D: NA; size: once; V: TRBV6-5; J: TRBJ2-7; CDR3: CASSLDSHYEQYF; DNA: TGTGCCAGCAGTCTCGACAGCCACTACGAGCAGTACTTC
length: 15; D: TRBD1; size: NA; V: TRBV10-3; J: TRBJ2-1; CDR3: CAISDPGTGFNEQFF; DNA: TGTGCCATCAGTGACCCCGGGACAGGGTTCAATGAGCAGTTCTTC
length: 14; D: TRBD1; size: NA; V: TRBV28; J: TRBJ1-4; CDR3: CASRGDRGREKLFF; DNA: TGTGCCAGCAGGGGGGACAGGGGGCGTGAAAAACTGTTTTTT
length: 14; D: NA; size: NA; V: TRBV14; J: TRBJ2-7; CDR3: CASSHPGDLYEQYF; DNA: TGTGCCAGCAGCCACCCGGGGGACCTCTACGAGCAGTACTTC
length: 15; D: TRBD1; size: NA; V: TRBV25-1; J: TRBJ1-1; CDR3: CASSAAQGARTEAFF; DNA: TGTGCCAGCAGTGCCGCTCAGGGGGCGCGGACTGAAGCTTTCTTT
length: 13; D: NA; size: NA; V: TRBV11-2; J: TRBJ1-3; CDR3: CASSFSQGNTIYF; DNA: TGTGCCAGCAGCTTCTCCCAGGGAAACACCATATATTTT
length: 21; D: NA; size: few; V: TRBV13; J: TRBJ1-6; CDR3: CASSPQGDRIFRSSYNSPLHF; DNA: TGTGCCAGCAGCCCCCAGGGTGACAGGATTTTTAGGAGCTCCTATAATTCACCCCTCCACTTT
length: 12; D: NA; size: NA; V: TRBV6-5; J: TRBJ1-1; CDR3: CASRGGNTEAFF; DNA: TGTGCCAGCAGGGGGGGGAACACTGAAGCTTTCTTT
length: 16; D: TRBD1; size: once; V: TRBV3-1/TRBV3-2; J: TRBJ1-4; CDR3: CASSPGQGGFNEKLFF; DNA: TGTGCCAGCAGCCCCGGACAGGGAGGATTTAATGAAAAACTGTTTTTT
length: 15; D: NA; size: NA; V: TRBV18; J: TRBJ2-7; CDR3: CASSLTAGIPDEQYF; DNA: TGTGCCAGCTCACTCACGGCCGGGATTCCAGACGAGCAGTACTTC
length: 13; D: NA; size: NA; V: TRBV14; J: TRBJ2-7; CDR3: CASSQVRGDEQYF; DNA: TGTGCCAGCAGCCAAGTCCGAGGGGACGAGCAGTACTTC
length: 12; D: NA; size: once; V: TRBV28; J: TRBJ1-2; CDR3: CASTLPNLGYTF; DNA: TGTGCCAGCACCTTACCCAATCTTGGCTACACCTTC
length: 16; D: TRBD2; size: NA; V: TRBV7-9; J: TRBJ2-5; CDR3: CASRTGTSGVQETQYF; DNA: TGTGCCAGCAGGACCGGGACTAGCGGGGTACAAGAGACCCAGTACTTC
length: 15; D: NA; size: NA; V: TRBV6-5; J: TRBJ1-4; CDR3: CASSPLEGGNEKLFF; DNA: TGTGCCAGCAGTCCTCTCGAGGGGGGAAATGAAAAACTGTTTTTT
length: 14; D: NA; size: NA; V: TRBV6-4; J: TRBJ1-5; CDR3: CASNEGGLPQPQHF; DNA: TGTGCCAGCAACGAGGGAGGGCTCCCCCAGCCCCAGCATTTT
length: 14; D: TRBD2; size: NA; V: TRBV27; J: TRBJ2-7; CDR3: CASSSGTRSVEQYF; DNA: TGTGCCAGCAGTTCGGGGACTAGGTCTGTGGAGCAGTACTTC
length: 17; D: TRBD1; size: once; V: TRBV4-1; J: TRBJ2-1; CDR3: CASSQDGPGQYYNEQFF; DNA: TGCGCCAGCAGCCAAGATGGCCCGGGACAGTACTACAATGAGCAGTTCTTC
length: 14; D: NA; size: NA; V: TRBV19; J: TRBJ1-1; CDR3: CASSPGTPVTEAFF; DNA: TGTGCCAGTAGTCCAGGGACTCCGGTCACTGAAGCTTTCTTT
length: 15; D: TRBD2; size: NA; V: TRBV4-1; J: TRBJ2-7; CDR3: CASSQNWGGSYEQYF; DNA: TGCGCCAGCAGCCAAAATTGGGGGGGTTCCTACGAGCAGTACTTC
length: 16; D: NA; size: NA; V: TRBV4-3; J: TRBJ1-2; CDR3: CASSQNRGSRVYGYTF; DNA: TGCGCCAGCAGCCAAAATCGCGGCAGTCGTGTCTATGGCTACACCTTC
length: 19; D: TRBD1; size: once; V: TRBV10-1; J: TRBJ1-5; CDR3: CASIRTGIKPSYSNQPQHF; DNA: TGCGCCAGCATACGGACAGGGATCAAACCCTCATATAGCAATCAGCCCCAGCATTTT
length: 14; D: TRBD2; size: NA; V: TRBV5-1; J: TRBJ2-7; CDR3: CASSSAGGIYEQYF; DNA: TGCGCCAGCAGCTCGGCGGGGGGGATTTACGAGCAGTACTTC
length: 13; D: NA; size: NA; V: TRBV12-3/TRBV12-4; J: TRBJ2-3; CDR3: CASRRPSLDTQYF; DNA: TGTGCCAGCAGGCGACCCTCACTTGATACGCAGTATTTT
length: 14; D: NA; size: NA; V: TRBV4-1; J: TRBJ2-5; CDR3: CASSLGGTQSARYF; DNA: TGCGCCAGCAGCCTTGGGGGGACCCAAAGCGCAAGATACTTC
length: 17; D: NA; size: once; V: TRBV18; J: TRBJ1-1; CDR3: CASSPEKGLSLAPLAFF; DNA: TGTGCCAGCTCACCGGAGAAGGGACTGAGCCTTGCCCCGTTAGCTTTCTTT
length: 16; D: TRBD2; size: NA; V: TRBV5-1; J: TRBJ2-1; CDR3: CASSLVAGTSGVEQFF; DNA: TGCGCCAGCAGCTTGGTTGCCGGGACTAGCGGGGTAGAGCAGTTCTTC
length: 14; D: TRBD2; size: NA; V: TRBV6-4; J: TRBJ2-1; CDR3: CASSLAGAQFEQFF; DNA: TGTGCCAGCAGTCTAGCGGGGGCCCAATTTGAGCAGTTCTTC
length: 14; D: TRBD2; size: NA; V: TRBV2; J: TRBJ2-1; CDR3: CAGKTSGGASEQFF; DNA: TGTGCCGGAAAGACTAGCGGGGGGGCCAGTGAGCAGTTCTTC
length: 15; D: NA; size: NA; V: TRBV7-6; J: TRBJ2-2; CDR3: CASSFNPGNTGELFF; DNA: TGTGCCAGCAGCTTTAACCCAGGGAACACCGGGGAGCTGTTTTTT
length: 18; D: NA; size: NA; V: TRBV4-1; J: TRBJ1-3; CDR3: CASSQDFVLSRGIDTIYF; DNA: TGCGCCAGCAGCCAAGATTTTGTCCTGAGCAGGGGTATAGACACCATATATTTT
length: 12; D: NA; size: NA; V: TRBV5-6; J: TRBJ2-7; CDR3: CASSSPSYEQYF; DNA: TGTGCCAGCAGCTCCCCCTCCTACGAGCAGTACTTC
length: 15; D: NA; size: NA; V: TRBV11-2; J: TRBJ1-2; CDR3: CASSLDPQGDYGYTF; DNA: TGTGCCAGCAGCTTAGATCCACAGGGTGACTATGGCTACACCTTC
length: 13; D: NA; size: NA; V: TRBV11-1; J: TRBJ1-1; CDR3: CASSSGQNTEAFF; DNA: TGTGCCAGCAGCTCGGGACAGAACACTGAAGCTTTCTTT
length: 15; D: NA; size: NA; V: TRBV4-1; J: TRBJ1-1; CDR3: CASSQVGQVGTEAFF; DNA: TGCGCCAGCAGCCAAGTCGGCCAGGTGGGGACTGAAGCTTTCTTT
length: 15; D: TRBD1; size: NA; V: TRBV2; J: TRBJ1-2; CDR3: CASSRDSQINYGYTF; DNA: TGTGCCAGCAGTAGGGACAGTCAAATTAACTATGGCTACACCTTC
length: 13; D: NA; size: NA; V: TRBV18; J: TRBJ2-3; CDR3: CATESRTTDTQYF; DNA: TGTGCCACGGAGTCACGGACCACAGATACGCAGTATTTT
length: 15; D: NA; size: NA; V: TRBV11-3; J: TRBJ1-1; CDR3: CASSFRVGVRTEAFF; DNA: TGTGCCAGCAGCTTTCGGGTCGGTGTTCGTACTGAAGCTTTCTTT
length: 12; D: NA; size: NA; V: TRBV28; J: TRBJ1-5; CDR3: CASSLPGRPQHF; DNA: TGTGCCAGCAGTTTGCCGGGGAGACCCCAGCATTTT
length: 13; D: NA; size: NA; V: TRBV3-1/TRBV3-2; J: TRBJ1-2; CDR3: CASSQESGRGYTF; DNA: TGTGCCAGCAGCCAAGAGTCAGGCCGGGGCTACACCTTC